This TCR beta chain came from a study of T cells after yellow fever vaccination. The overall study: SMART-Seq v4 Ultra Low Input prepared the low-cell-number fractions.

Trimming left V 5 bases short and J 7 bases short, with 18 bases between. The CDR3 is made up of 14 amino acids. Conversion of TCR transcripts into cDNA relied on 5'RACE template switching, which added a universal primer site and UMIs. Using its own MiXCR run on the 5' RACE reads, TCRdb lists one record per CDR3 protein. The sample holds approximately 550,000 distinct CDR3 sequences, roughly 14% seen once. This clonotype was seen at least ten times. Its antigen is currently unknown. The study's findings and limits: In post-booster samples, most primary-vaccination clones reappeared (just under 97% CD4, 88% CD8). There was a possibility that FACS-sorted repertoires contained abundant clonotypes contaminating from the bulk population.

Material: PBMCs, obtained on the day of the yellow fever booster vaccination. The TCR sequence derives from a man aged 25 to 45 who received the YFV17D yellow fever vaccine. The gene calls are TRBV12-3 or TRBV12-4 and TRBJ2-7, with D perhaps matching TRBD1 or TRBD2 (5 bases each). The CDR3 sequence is CASSPKGGGREQYF. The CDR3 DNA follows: TGTGCCAGCAGTCCGAAGGGTGGGGGTAGAGAGCAGTACTTC.